This T cell receptor beta chain comes out of a study of blood T cell repertoires in COVID-19. For the study at large: Samples taken during acute and convalescent COVID-19 were collected in the United States, Italy and Spain. Nucleic acid was either cDNA or gDNA, and it came from T cells, B-cell-depleted T cells, or PBMCs.

Original processing notes: Researchers report that nucleated cell counts were estimated from reference gene primer amplification. TCRdb's table, derived via immunoSEQ multiplex PCR, lists solely in-frame clones and lacks some. V and J calls plus clone size are reproduced from that table; the DNA served to infer D and trimming. The table lists about 120,000 clones, roughly 76% of them singletons. This clone appeared a single time. Sequenced sample: peripheral blood. This receptor was obtained from a human donor in a cohort sampled during active COVID-19.

CDR3 sequence: CASSYGTAFLNTEAFF. CDR3 bases: TGTGCCAGCAGTTACGGGACAGCTTTTCTTAACACTGAAGCTTTCTTT. This sequence joins TRBV6-5 and TRBJ1-1; 7 bases are a match to TRBD1. Germline CDR1 is MNHEY and CDR2 is SVGAGI. This CDR3 is built from 16 residues. Trimming took 2 bases from V and 2 from J; bases not matched to a gene: 8.